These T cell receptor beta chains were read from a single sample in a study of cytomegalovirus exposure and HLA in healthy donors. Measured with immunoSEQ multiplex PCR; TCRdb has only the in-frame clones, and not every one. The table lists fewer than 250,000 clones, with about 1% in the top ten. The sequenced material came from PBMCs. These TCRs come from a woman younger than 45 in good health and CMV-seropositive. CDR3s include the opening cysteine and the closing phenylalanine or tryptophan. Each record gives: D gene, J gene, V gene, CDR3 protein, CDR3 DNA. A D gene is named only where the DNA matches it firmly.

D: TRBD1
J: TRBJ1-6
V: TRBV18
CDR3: CASSPRSGGTHDLYNSPLHF
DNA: TGTGCCAGCTCACCAAGGTCAGGGGGTACTCACGACCTGTATAATTCACCCCTCCACTTT

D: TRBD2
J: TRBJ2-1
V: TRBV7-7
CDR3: CASSVTTSGGDNEQFF
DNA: TGTGCCAGCAGCGTGACGACTAGCGGGGGGGACAATGAGCAGTTCTTC

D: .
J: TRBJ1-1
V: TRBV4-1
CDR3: CASSQVRRDTEAFF
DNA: TGCGCCAGCAGCCAAGTTCGCAGGGACACTGAAGCTTTCTTT

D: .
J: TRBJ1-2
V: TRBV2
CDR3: CASSHTTGTNYGYTF
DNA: TGTGCCAGCAGTCACACCACAGGGACTAACTATGGCTACACCTTC

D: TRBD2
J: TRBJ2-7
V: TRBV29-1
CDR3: CSVERNSEAGTSGRVARYEQYF
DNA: TGCAGCGTTGAGAGAAACTCAGAAGCCGGGACTAGCGGGAGAGTAGCAAGATACGAGCAGTACTTC

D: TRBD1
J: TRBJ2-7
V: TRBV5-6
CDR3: CASSLGQPTAYEQYF
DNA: TGTGCCAGCAGCCTGGGACAGCCGACTGCCTACGAGCAGTACTTC

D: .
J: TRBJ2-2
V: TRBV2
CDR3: CASRTGKNTGELFF
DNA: TGTGCCAGCAGGACGGGAAAGAACACCGGGGAGCTGTTTTTT

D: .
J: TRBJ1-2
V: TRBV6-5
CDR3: CASSSTGLRFYGYTF
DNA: TGTGCCAGCAGTTCCACGGGACTAAGGTTCTATGGCTACACCTTC

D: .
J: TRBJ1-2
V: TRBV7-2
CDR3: CASSPSEDSTGYTF
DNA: TGTGCCAGCAGCCCATCCGAGGACAGCACTGGCTACACCTTC

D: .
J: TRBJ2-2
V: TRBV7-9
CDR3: CASSTFGVNTGELFF
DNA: TGTGCCAGCAGTACATTTGGAGTAAACACCGGGGAGCTGTTTTTT

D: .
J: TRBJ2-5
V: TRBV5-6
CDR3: CASSLRAGGPETQYF
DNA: TGTGCCAGCAGCTTGAGGGCAGGGGGGCCGGAGACCCAGTACTTC

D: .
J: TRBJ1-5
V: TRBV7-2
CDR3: CASSPRAGQPQHF
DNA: TGTGCCAGCAGCCCCAGGGCTGGTCAGCCCCAGCATTTT

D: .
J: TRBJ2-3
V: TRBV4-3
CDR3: CASSQNPGQTTDTQYF
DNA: TGCGCCAGCAGCCAAAACCCCGGACAAACCACAGATACGCAGTATTTT

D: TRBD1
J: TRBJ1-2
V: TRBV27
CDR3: CASSLGPGTGANYGYTF
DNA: TGTGCCAGCAGTTTGGGCCCCGGGACAGGGGCTAACTATGGCTACACCTTC

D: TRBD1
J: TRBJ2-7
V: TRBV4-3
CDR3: CASSLMTGEAYEQYF
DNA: TGCGCCAGCAGCCTGATGACAGGGGAGGCCTACGAGCAGTACTTC

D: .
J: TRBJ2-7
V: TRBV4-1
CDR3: CASSQAQGGYEQYF
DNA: TGCGCCAGCAGCCAAGCCCAGGGGGGATACGAGCAGTACTTC

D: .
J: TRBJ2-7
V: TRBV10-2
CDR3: CASSEIQGNEQYF
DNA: TGCGCCAGCAGTGAGATCCAGGGCAACGAGCAGTACTTC

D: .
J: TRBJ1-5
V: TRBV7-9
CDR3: CASSPGGVVDQPQHF
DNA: TGTGCCAGCAGCCCCGGAGGGGTAGTCGATCAGCCCCAGCATTTT

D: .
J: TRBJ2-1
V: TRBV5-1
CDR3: CASSFADTHNEQFF
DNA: TGCGCCAGCAGCTTCGCGGACACCCACAATGAGCAGTTCTTC

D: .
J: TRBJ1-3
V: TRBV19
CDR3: CASTPIFGQSRNTIYF
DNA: TGTGCCAGTACCCCAATCTTCGGACAGTCCAGAAACACCATATATTTT

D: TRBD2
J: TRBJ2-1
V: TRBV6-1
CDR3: CASSTTGGGDEQFF
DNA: TGTGCCAGCAGTACAACAGGCGGGGGGGATGAGCAGTTCTTC

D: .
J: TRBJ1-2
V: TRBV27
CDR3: CATSDFGGYTF
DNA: TGTGCCACCTCCGATTTCGGTGGCTACACCTTC

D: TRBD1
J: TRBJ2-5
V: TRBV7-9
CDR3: CASSKTGGQLETQYF
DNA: TGTGCCAGCAGCAAAACAGGGGGCCAGTTGGAGACCCAGTACTTC

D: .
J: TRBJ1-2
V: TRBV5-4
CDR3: CASSLAQINGYTF
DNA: TGTGCCAGCAGCTTGGCACAGATTAATGGCTACACCTTC

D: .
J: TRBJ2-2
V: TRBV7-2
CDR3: CASSLGGHSTGELFF
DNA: TGTGCCAGCAGCTTAGGGGGACACAGCACCGGGGAGCTGTTTTTT

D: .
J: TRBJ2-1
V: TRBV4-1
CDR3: CASSQGGLGYNEQFF
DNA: TGCGCCAGCAGCCAGGGGGGACTCGGATACAATGAGCAGTTCTTC

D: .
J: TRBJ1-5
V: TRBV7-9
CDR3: CASSLGGITGNQPQHF
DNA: TGTGCCAGCAGCTTAGGTGGTATCACAGGCAATCAGCCCCAGCATTTT

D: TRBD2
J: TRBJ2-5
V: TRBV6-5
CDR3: CASRPAGGKETQYF
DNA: TGTGCCAGCCGCCCAGCGGGGGGGAAAGAGACCCAGTACTTC

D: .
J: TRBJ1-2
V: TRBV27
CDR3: CASSRMWTVVSSDGYTF
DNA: TGTGCCAGCAGTAGAATGTGGACAGTAGTGTCGTCGGATGGCTACACCTTC

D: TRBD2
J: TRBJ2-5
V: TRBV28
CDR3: CASSPLLRLARETQYF
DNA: TGTGCCAGCAGTCCCCTCCTACGACTAGCTAGAGAGACCCAGTACTTC

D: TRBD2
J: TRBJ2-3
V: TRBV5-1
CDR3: CASGILAGYTDTQYF
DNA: TGCGCCAGCGGTATACTAGCGGGGTACACAGATACGCAGTATTTT

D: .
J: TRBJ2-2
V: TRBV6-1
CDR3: CASTPVNTGELFF
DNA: TGTGCCAGCACCCCGGTAAACACCGGGGAGCTGTTTTTT